This TCR beta chain was recovered during a study of PD-1 blockade in classical Hodgkin lymphoma. Study information: Nivolumab dosing for patients was 3 mg/kg, administered intravenously every 2 weeks.

CDR1 is SEHNR, CDR2 FQNEAQ, per germline (reference sequence). V lost 2 bases, J lost 6 bases, and 10 bases stayed unmatched. This CDR3 has 17 residues. Notes on the study in general: Complete responders possessed baseline diversity comparable to newly diagnosed patients. Relative to healthy donors, newly diagnosed patients reportedly had lower baseline TCR diversity, which was reported as lower still in relapsed/refractory patients.

As regards this clone: Its antigen is as yet unknown.

Assay used: immunoSEQ multiplex PCR; TCRdb lists only in-frame clones, some missing. Found here are roughly 9,900 clones, around 90% of them singletons; the top ten hold around 14%. Each and every patient relapsed after autologous stem cell transplantation, and patients got differing brentuximab vedotin exposure. Patients reached a best response of complete response, partial response or progressive disease. This rearrangement joins TRBV7-9 to TRBJ2-1; 10 positions match TRBD2. The source is a human donor with classical Hodgkin lymphoma. Sequencing was performed on peripheral blood mononuclear cells (PBMCs), taken at baseline. Written as DNA, the CDR3 is TGTGCCAGCAGCTTATATTCGGCTAGCGGGAGTGGCAATGAGCAGTTCTTC. This codes for CASSLYSASGSGNEQFF.